The T cell receptor beta chain under discussion was sequenced for a study of cytomegalovirus exposure and HLA in healthy donors. The study's findings and limits: An analysis that came later showed most CMV-associated TCR beta chains appearing HLA-restricted. There were some public TCRs occurring in many donors, but most TCR sequences were rare.

Turning to this clone: The antigen remains undetermined.

This PCR relied on a set of 60 Vbeta primers and 13 Jbeta primers. Only in-frame clones appear in the TCRdb table, and some are missing; sequencing was by immunoSEQ multiplex PCR. The table has roughly 130,000 clones, around 73% seen once. The CDR3 spans 16 residues. CDR1 and CDR2 (germline): SEHNR, FQNEAQ (reference sequence). Trimming pared 3 bases from V and 0 bases from J, leaving 14 bases between. J is TRBJ1-1 and V is TRBV7-9, with D possibly being TRBD1 (5 bases). The TCR comes from a human donor in good health. Input material: PBMCs. The CDR3, as DNA: TGTGCCAGCAGCTTGAGTAGGGGCCCCCTGAACACTGAAGCTTTCTTT. Encoded protein: CASSLSRGPLNTEAFF.